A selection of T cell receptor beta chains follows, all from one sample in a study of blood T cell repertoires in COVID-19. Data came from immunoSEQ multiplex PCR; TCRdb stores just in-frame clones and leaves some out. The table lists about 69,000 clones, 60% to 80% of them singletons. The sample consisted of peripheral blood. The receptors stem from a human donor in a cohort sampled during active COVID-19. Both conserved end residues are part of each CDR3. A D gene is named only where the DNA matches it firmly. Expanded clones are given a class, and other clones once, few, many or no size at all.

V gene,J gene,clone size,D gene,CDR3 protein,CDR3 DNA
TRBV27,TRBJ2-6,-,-,CASSLSAGHGANVLTF,TGTGCCAGCAGTTTATCGGCAGGGCACGGGGCCAACGTCCTGACTTTC
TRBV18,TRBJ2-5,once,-,CASSPGVQETQYF,TGTGCCAGCTCACCCGGAGTCCAAGAGACCCAGTACTTC
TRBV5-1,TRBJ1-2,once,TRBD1,CASSSGQGAGYGYTF,TGCGCCAGCAGCTCCGGACAGGGGGCGGGCTATGGCTACACCTTC
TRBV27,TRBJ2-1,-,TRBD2,CASSLSGRALASRNEQFF,TGTGCCAGCAGTTTATCCGGGCGGGCACTAGCGTCACGCAATGAGCAGTTCTTC
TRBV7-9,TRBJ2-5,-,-,CASSLGNTRQETQYF,TGTGCCAGCAGCCTTGGTAATACAAGACAAGAGACCCAGTACTTC
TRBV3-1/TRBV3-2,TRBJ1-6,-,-,CASSEESSYNSPLHF,TGTGCCAGCAGCGAGGAGTCCTCCTATAATTCACCCCTCCACTTT
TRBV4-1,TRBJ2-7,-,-,CASSQDAGPPQEQYF,TGCGCCAGCAGCCAAGACGCGGGACCACCCCAGGAGCAGTACTTC
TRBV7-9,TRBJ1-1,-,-,CASSLVGREAFF,TGTGCCAGCAGCTTAGTGGGCAGGGAAGCTTTCTTT
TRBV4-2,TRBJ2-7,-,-,CASSQEGSGFYEQYF,TGTGCCAGCAGCCAAGAAGGCTCAGGGTTCTACGAGCAGTACTTC
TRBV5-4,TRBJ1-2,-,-,CASSRAGGSSNYGYTF,TGTGCCAGCAGCCGTGCCGGGGGGAGCTCAAACTATGGCTACACCTTC
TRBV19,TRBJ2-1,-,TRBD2,CASTRTSGPRDEQFF,TGTGCCAGTACTAGGACTAGCGGGCCAAGGGATGAGCAGTTCTTC
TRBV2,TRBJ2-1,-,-,CASSEETVTGSEQFF,TGTGCCAGCAGTGAAGAGACAGTCACAGGGAGTGAGCAGTTCTTC
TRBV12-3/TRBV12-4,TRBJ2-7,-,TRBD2,CASSWGGYEQYF,TGTGCCAGCAGCTGGGGGGGCTACGAGCAGTACTTC
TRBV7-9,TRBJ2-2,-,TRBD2,CASSLGTSGRAEGELFF,TGTGCCAGCAGCTTAGGGACTAGCGGGAGGGCCGAAGGGGAGCTGTTTTTT
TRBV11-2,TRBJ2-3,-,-,CASSLERAGTQYF,TGTGCCAGCAGCTTAGAGAGGGCGGGTACGCAGTATTTT
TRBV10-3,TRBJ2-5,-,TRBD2,CAISGASGGGSQETQYF,TGTGCCATCAGTGGGGCTAGCGGGGGCGGTTCCCAAGAGACCCAGTACTTC
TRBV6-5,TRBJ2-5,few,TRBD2,CASAQRGRKTQYF,TGTGCCAGCGCCCAGCGGGGTAGGAAGACCCAGTACTTC
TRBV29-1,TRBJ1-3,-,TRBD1,CSATGQGGNTIYF,TGCAGCGCCACGGGACAGGGTGGCAACACCATATATTTT
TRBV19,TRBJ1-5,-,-,CASSTFFSPGNQPQHF,TGTGCCAGTAGTACGTTCTTTTCCCCGGGCAATCAGCCCCAGCATTTT
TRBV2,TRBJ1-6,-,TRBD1,CATQGQGDSPLHF,TGTGCCACCCAAGGACAGGGGGATTCACCCCTCCACTTT
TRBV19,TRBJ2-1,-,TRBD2,CASSLRLAGLYNEQFF,TGTGCCAGTAGTCTGCGACTAGCGGGCCTTTACAATGAGCAGTTCTTC
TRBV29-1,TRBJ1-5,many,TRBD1,CSVGTGGNQPQHF,TGCAGCGTTGGTACAGGGGGCAATCAGCCCCAGCATTTT
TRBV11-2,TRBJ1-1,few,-,CASSLVGGSPNTEAFF,TGTGCCAGCAGCTTAGTAGGCGGGTCACCGAACACTGAAGCTTTCTTT
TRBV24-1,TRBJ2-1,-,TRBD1,CATSDLTGGKEQFF,TGTGCCACCAGTGATTTAACAGGGGGGAAAGAGCAGTTCTTC
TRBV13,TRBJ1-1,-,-,CASSSWTDLNTEAFF,TGTGCCAGCAGCTCCTGGACTGACCTGAACACTGAAGCTTTCTTT
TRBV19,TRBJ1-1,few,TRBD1,CASLSGQGAQTEAFF,TGTGCCAGCTTATCCGGACAGGGGGCGCAAACTGAAGCTTTCTTT
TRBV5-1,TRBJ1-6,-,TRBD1,CASSFDRDNSPLHF,TGCGCCAGCAGCTTTGACAGGGATAATTCACCCCTCCACTTT
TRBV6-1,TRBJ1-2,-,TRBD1,CASSEGTGGNYGYTF,TGTGCCAGCAGTGAGGGGACAGGGGGTAACTATGGCTACACCTTC
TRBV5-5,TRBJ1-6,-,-,CASSLAPRNGGTLHF,TGTGCCAGCAGCTTGGCCCCCCGGAATGGAGGGACCCTCCACTTT
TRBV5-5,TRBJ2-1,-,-,CASRRSPGSLGTIEQFF,TGTGCCAGCAGAAGATCTCCAGGGTCCCTAGGGACAATCGAGCAGTTCTTC
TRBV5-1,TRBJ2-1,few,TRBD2,CASSLTSGKAQFF,TGCGCCAGCAGCTTGACTAGCGGGAAGGCCCAGTTCTTC
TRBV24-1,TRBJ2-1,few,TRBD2,CATSAIAGRSLSYNEQFF,TGTGCCACCAGTGCTATAGCGGGGCGGTCACTCTCCTACAATGAGCAGTTCTTC
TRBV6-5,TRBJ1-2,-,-,CASSYSRRNYGYTF,TGTGCCAGCAGTTACTCGCGTCGTAACTATGGCTACACCTTC
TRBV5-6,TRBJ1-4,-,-,CASSPGGVGNEKLFF,TGTGCCAGCAGCCCGGGGGGTGTCGGAAATGAAAAACTGTTTTTT
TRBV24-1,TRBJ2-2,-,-,CATSDWHVTGELFF,TGTGCCACCAGTGATTGGCACGTAACCGGGGAGCTGTTTTTT